This TCR beta chain stems from a study of T cell repertoires in cytomegalovirus infection (dated by TCRdb to the late 2010s). Context from the whole study: Recently identified HLA-C-restricted CMV epitopes, whose presentation resists viral immunomodulation, were targeted by peptide stimulations together with well-studied HLA-B-restricted epitopes. Donor HLA type was relevant to the analysis, because carriage of CMV infection together with the matching HLA type was indicated by public TCR beta signatures. Broader findings and caveats from the paper: Cumulative frequency of public TCR beta family members discriminated carriers of CMV infection plus the relevant HLA type in this cohort and an independent 352-donor cohort. In the ex vivo response, HLA-C-restricted CMV-specific TCR beta clonotypes were dominant, and in two of eight donors the single most frequent clonotype came from this HLA-C-restricted group.

About this clonotype: What this receptor recognizes is not known. No base-level quality is on record; no much larger clone is a single base apart.

This sample's treatment or condition label indicates: in vitro stimulation with specific CMV peptide epitopes to enrich CMV-specific T cells. The listed sequencing device is Illumina HiSeq 1500. TCRdb reprocessed the public reads (quality trimming at Q25 with fastp, clone calling with MiXCR) and kept in-frame beta chains. Each entry merges the rows of one CDR3 protein and shows their most common DNA and genes. The table for this sample lists about 890,000 distinct CDR3 sequences; roughly a third of them were counted only once. 10% to 15% of the sample belongs to the ten largest clones. The CDR3, cysteine through phenylalanine, is 14 amino acids long. The CDR3 DNA has 42 bases and is translated from base 1. V is reduced by 9 bases and J by 4 bases, leaving a spacing of 18 bases between them. CDR1 and CDR2 are read off the germline V gene (reference sequence) as LNHDA and SQIVND.

The chain is made from TRBV19 and TRBJ1-1; TRBD1 is possibly the D segment (5 matching bases). The source was cultured CD8+ T cells from PBMCs, collected from culture after CMV antigen stimulation. The sequence derives from a human donor in good health (CMV status not recorded). Some clones in this sample may be carry-over from other donors' samples. The CDR3 region: CASRDLGVSTEAFF. In nucleotide form, the sequence is TGTGCCAGCAGGGACCTGGGGGTCAGCACTGAAGCTTTCTTT.